The sample holds one count of the clone carrying this T cell receptor beta chain. Its antigen is unknown. These data originate in a study of vaccination effects on CD4 cells after COVID-19. About the study: The authors sampled three convalescent patients early and late after vaccination. Findings and caveats of the study: Convalescents' post-vaccination spike-reactive clones were chiefly new, vaccine-induced ones.

Generated by immunoSEQ multiplex PCR, the TCRdb table keeps only in-frame clones and is missing some. The table includes roughly 46,000 clones, under 85% detected once. The CDR3 has 14 residues. In germline, CDR1 is LGHNA, CDR2 YNFKEQ. The germline V and J ends were trimmed by 2 bases and 5 bases, with 12 bases remaining between them. Cultured cells yielded isolated CD4+ T cells after 10 days. The person was diagnosed with PCR-confirmed SARS-CoV-2 infection between March and December 2020. Each participant was given two doses of one vaccine (BNT162b2 or mRNA-1273). The chain employs TRBV4-2 and TRBJ1-1; possible D gene TRBD1, 5 bases. The source was CD4+ T cells from PBMCs cultured without peptide, collected after COVID-19 vaccination. The TCR sequence derives from a human donor who had a prior SARS-CoV-2 infection. This chain's CDR3 is CASSQRDLGTEAFF. CDR3 sequence (DNA): TGTGCCAGCAGCCAACGGGACCTCGGAACTGAAGCTTTCTTT.